Following are 10 T cell receptor beta chains from one sample sequenced in a study of CD8+ T cells in alopecia areata listed by TCRdb under 2018. The sample's time point label, decoded: less than five weeks on oral tofacitinib. The sample's treatment or condition, from its label and the paper: oral pan-JAK inhibitor, 5-10 mg twice daily. The library was built by means of the immunoSEQ multiplex PCR assay. To provide template for TCR sequencing, every sample had RNA extracted and reverse transcribed into cDNA. As stored in TCRdb, this immuneACCESS dataset retains in-frame rearrangements with V and J assigned. A fraction of the clones does not appear; measured against another copy, unresolved V genes explain less than half of the discrepancy, and the remainder lacks a known reason. This sample is represented by 140,000 to 150,000 clones; less than 70% of them were singletons. The ten largest make up roughly 15% of the sample.

Source: CD8+ T cells sorted from blood, taken at week 4, from a patient treated with tofacitinib. These receptors were obtained from a human donor with alopecia areata.

This clone has more than one count but fewer than ten. V usage is TRBV7-9 and J usage is TRBJ2-3, with no clear D. V dropped 5 bases and J dropped 2 bases, with 8 bases sitting between them. Germline values: CDR1 SEHNR, CDR2 FQNEAQ (reference sequence). The CDR3 has 13 residues. The CDR3 DNA sequence: TGTGCCAGCAGCCCTATCACCACAGATACGCAGTATTTT. This translates into CASSPITTDTQYF.

V and J are TRBV30 and TRBJ1-1; D not resolved. The CDR3 loop spans 12 amino acids. Germline values: CDR1 GTSNPN, CDR2 SVGIG (reference sequence). The ends were cut back, 2 bases at V and 0 bases at J, with 4 bases in the middle. This chain's CDR3 is CAWSPLNTEAFF. Here the CDR3 DNA reads TGTGCCTGGAGTCCCTTGAACACTGAAGCTTTCTTT.

The J gene is TRBJ2-5, the V gene TRBV9; 10 positions agree with TRBD2. This CDR3 contains 15 residues. Germline loops: CDR1 SGDLS, CDR2 YYNGEE. V was clipped by 0 bases and J by 3 bases; unmatched bases: 2. CDR3 bases: TGTGCCAGCAGCGTAGGGACTAGCGGAGAAGAGACCCAGTACTTC. Its protein product is CASSVGTSGEETQYF.

This clone was counted once. The chain has TRBV30 and TRBJ2-3; D might be TRBD1 (6 bases). The ends were cut back, 0 bases at V and 5 bases at J, with 9 bases in the middle. The CDR3 covers 13 residues. The germline CDR1 and CDR2 sequences are GTSNPN and SVGIG (reference sequence). The CDR3 DNA is TGTGCCTGGAGTGTACTAGGGGGAGATACGCAGTATTTT. Translated: CAWSVLGGDTQYF.

The chain employs TRBV11-2 and TRBJ2-1; D is ambiguous. Germline V CDR1 and CDR2: SGHAT, FQNNGV. Between the trimmed V and J ends, which lost 2 bases and 8 bases, there was a span of 19 bases. The CDR3 is 16 amino acids. CDR3 in DNA: TGTGCCAGCAGCTTAACCCCGAACCGCCGGGTGCATGAGCAGTTCTTC. Translated, it gives CASSLTPNRRVHEQFF.

This clone was seen a few times. The chain is built from TRBV29-1 and TRBJ1-1; D not resolved. V was shortened by 4 bases and J by 0 bases, with 15 bases between the two germline ends. Germline CDR1 reads SQVTM; CDR2 reads ANQGSEA. This CDR3 comprises 15 residues. The CDR3 is CSVVSVLSLNTEAFF. The CDR3 coding sequence is TGCAGCGTTGTTTCTGTACTCAGCCTGAACACTGAAGCTTTCTTT.

This clone was observed a few times. The identical CDR3 is also encoded by other nucleotide sequences in the sample. V is TRBV27 and J is TRBJ2-1; D may correspond to TRBD1 or TRBD2 (5 bases each). CDR1 and CDR2 (germline): MNHEY, SMNVEV (reference sequence). The CDR3 loop spans 12 amino acids. V was cut by 2 bases and J by 8 bases, with 7 bases left in between. CDR3 in amino acids: CASSLMGDEQFF. The DNA of the CDR3 is TGTGCCAGCAGTTTAATGGGGGATGAGCAGTTCTTC.

This clone was seen only a few times. The chain uses TRBV6-1 and TRBJ2-7, with 9 bases identical to TRBD1. Germline assignment: CDR1 MNHNS and CDR2 SASEGT. The CDR3 loop spans 13 amino acids. V shed 11 bases, J shed 3 bases, and the junction held 8 bases outside the gene matches. The CDR3 region has the DNA TGTGCCGCACCGGGACAGGGAGGCTACGAGCAGTACTTC. Protein: CAAPGQGGYEQYF.

This clone was recorded a few times. The chain carries TRBV2 and TRBJ2-3; D is ambiguous. V lost 4 bases and J 4 bases, leaving 12 bases between the germline ends. Germline-derived CDR1 and CDR2 are SNHLY and FYNNEI. The CDR3 consists of 14 residues. The CDR3 coding sequence is TGTGCCAGCAGTGGAAGTTACGGCCCAGATACGCAGTATTTT. Protein product: CASSGSYGPDTQYF.

The rearrangement links TRBV6-6 to TRBJ2-1; D is possibly TRBD1 (6 bases). V was shortened by 2 bases and J by 8 bases, with 13 bases between the two germline ends. The CDR3 totals 14 residues. Germline CDR1 is MNHNY and CDR2 is SVGAGI (reference sequence). The CDR3 DNA is TGTGCCAGCAGTTACGCCCAACAGGGCGATGAGCAGTTCTTC. It codes for CASSYAQQGDEQFF.